This T cell receptor beta chain came from a study of long-term antiretroviral therapy in people with HIV. Version v3.0 of the immunoSEQ assay was performed at survey level. Sequencing was intended to reach about 40,000-50,000 T-cell genomes per sample. TCRdb keeps only in-frame clones here, not all; method: immunoSEQ multiplex PCR. In the table there are 30,000 to 40,000 clones, 65% to 90% of which are singletons. This clone has only one observation. Its target is not known. V was shortened by 8 bases and J by 5 bases, with 10 bases between the two germline ends. Germline CDR1 and CDR2: SGHKS and YYEKEE (reference sequence). The CDR3 runs to 12 residues. Until DNA extraction, the samples held between roughly 0.9-10 million cryopreserved PBMC. The study, taken as a whole, reports: Gathering of blood took place between about 2003 and 2018, possibly under older ART regimens.

The TCR was taken from a man aged 18-30 years with HIV. Sequencing used unsorted PBMCs, obtained 1.5 years after starting antiretroviral therapy. The V gene is TRBV5-5, the J gene TRBJ1-4; possibly TRBD1 for D (5 bases). The chain's CDR3 is CASRRGNEKLFF. CDR3 DNA: TGTGCCAGTCGGCGGGGGAATGAAAAACTGTTTTTT.